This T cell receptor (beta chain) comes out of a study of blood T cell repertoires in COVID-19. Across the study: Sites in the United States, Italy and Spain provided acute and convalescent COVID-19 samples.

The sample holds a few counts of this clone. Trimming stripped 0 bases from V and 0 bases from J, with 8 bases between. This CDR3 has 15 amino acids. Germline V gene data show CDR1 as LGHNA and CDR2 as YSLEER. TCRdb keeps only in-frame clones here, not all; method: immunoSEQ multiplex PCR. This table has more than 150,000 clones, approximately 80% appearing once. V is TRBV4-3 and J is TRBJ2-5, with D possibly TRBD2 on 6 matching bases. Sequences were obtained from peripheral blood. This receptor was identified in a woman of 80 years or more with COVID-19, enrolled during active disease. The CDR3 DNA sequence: TGCGCCAGCAGCCAAGATCGGGGGTACCAAGAGACCCAGTACTTC. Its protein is CASSQDRGYQETQYF.